This T cell receptor beta chain originates from a study of CD8 T cells in ankylosing spondylitis. Points from the study as a whole: Researchers report that disease-linked clones proved CD8+ and relatively rare in peripheral blood. Characteristic, it appeared, of ankylosing spondylitis blood was a TCR beta motif of fewer than 10 highly homologous variants. Disease-associated clones were reportedly significantly overrepresented in matched ankylosing spondylitis synovial fluid.

V was clipped by 7 bases and J by 4 bases; unmatched bases: 9. The CDR3 sequence is 14 residues long. As regards this clonotype: The antigen is not known.

A quantitative 5'-RACE method, one with molecular barcodes, was used to make TCR beta libraries. TCRdb redid the calling of the 5' RACE reads with MiXCR, one entry per CDR3 protein. The table shows some 700,000 distinct CDR3 sequences, with 15% to 20% occurring only once. The sequencing sample was made of blood, either unsorted or a sorted T cell fraction (not recorded which). The receptor was isolated from a male donor with ankylosing spondylitis. This chain uses TRBV12-3 or TRBV12-4 with TRBJ1-1; 7 bases map to TRBD1. Here the CDR3 reads CASKRQGAGTEAFF. CDR3 sequence (DNA): TGTGCCAGCAAGCGACAGGGAGCAGGCACTGAAGCTTTCTTT.